This T cell receptor beta chain was documented in a study of CD8+ T cells in alopecia areata. The overall study: People stayed on tofacitinib for 6 to 18 months, then stopped the drug for 6 months. Using the percentage of affected scalp area, treated patients' severity was scored.

In the case of this clone: Its antigen is not identified.

RNA was extracted and reverse transcribed into cDNA as the sequencing template. Repertoires were generated with immunoSEQ multiplex PCR, while TCRdb's copy carries only in-frame clones and drops some. The sample contains roughly 190,000 clones, 50% to 70% of which appear only once. As for treatment: oral pan-JAK inhibitor, 5-10 mg twice daily. Study results and limitations: Greater clonality was observed in lesional scalp samples, especially alopecia totalis/universalis, versus normal scalp. Compared with mice, patients displayed less clear TCR sharing, possibly for HLA-related reasons.

This TCR derives from a human donor with alopecia areata. Material: CD4+ T cells sorted from blood, obtained around week 50, from a patient treated with tofacitinib.

The CDR3 reads CASKEGTTEAFF. The CDR3 coding sequence is TGTGCCAGCAAAGAAGGGACCACTGAAGCTTTCTTT. The gene calls are TRBV25-1 and TRBJ1-1; tentative D call: TRBD1 (5 bases). CDR1 and CDR2 (germline): MGHDK, SYGVNS. The CDR3 is 12 residues long. V was shortened by 7 bases and J by 4 bases, with 10 bases between the two germline ends.